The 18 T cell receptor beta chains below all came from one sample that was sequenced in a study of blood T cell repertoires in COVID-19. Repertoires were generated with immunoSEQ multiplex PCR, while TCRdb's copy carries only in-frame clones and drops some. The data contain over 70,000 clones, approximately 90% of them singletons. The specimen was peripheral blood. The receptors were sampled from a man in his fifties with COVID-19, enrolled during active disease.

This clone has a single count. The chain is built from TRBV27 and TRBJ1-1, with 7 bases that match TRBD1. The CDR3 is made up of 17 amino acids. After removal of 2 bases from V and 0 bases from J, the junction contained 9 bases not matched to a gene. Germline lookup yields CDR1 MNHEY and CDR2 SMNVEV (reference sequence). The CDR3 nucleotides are TGTGCCAGCAGTTTAGGCAGGGGGGTCCTCATGAACACTGAAGCTTTCTTT. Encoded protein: CASSLGRGVLMNTEAFF.

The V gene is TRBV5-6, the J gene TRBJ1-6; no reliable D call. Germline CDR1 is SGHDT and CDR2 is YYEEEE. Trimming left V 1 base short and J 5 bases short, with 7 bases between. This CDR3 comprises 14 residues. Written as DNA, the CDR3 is TGTGCCAGCAGCTTGTACACTAATAATTCACCCCTCCACTTT. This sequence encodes CASSLYTNNSPLHF.

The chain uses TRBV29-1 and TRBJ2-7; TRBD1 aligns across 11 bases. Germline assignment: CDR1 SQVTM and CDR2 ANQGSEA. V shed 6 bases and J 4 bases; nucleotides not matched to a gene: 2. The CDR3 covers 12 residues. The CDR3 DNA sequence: TGCAGCGTGGGGACAGGGGGATACGAGCAGTACTTC. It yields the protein CSVGTGGYEQYF.

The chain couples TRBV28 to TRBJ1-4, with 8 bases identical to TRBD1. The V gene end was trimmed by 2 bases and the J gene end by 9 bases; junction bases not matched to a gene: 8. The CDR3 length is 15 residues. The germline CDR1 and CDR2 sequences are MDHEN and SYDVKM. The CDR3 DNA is TGTGCCAGCAGTTTAGACAACAGGGGGGGTCAAAAACTGTTTTTT. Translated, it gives CASSLDNRGGQKLFF.

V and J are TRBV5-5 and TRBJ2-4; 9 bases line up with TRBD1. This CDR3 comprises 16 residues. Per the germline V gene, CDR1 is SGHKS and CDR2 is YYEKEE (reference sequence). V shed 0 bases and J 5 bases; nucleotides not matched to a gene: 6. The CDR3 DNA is TGTGCCAGCAGCTTGGGGACAGGGGTCGGACAAAACATTCAGTACTTC. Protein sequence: CASSLGTGVGQNIQYF.

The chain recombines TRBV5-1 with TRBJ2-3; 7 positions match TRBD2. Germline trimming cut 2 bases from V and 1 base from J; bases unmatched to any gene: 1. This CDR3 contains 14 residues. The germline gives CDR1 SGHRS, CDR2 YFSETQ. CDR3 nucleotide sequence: TGCGCCAGCAGCTTTGGGGGGGGCACAGATACGCAGTATTTT. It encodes CASSFGGGTDTQYF.

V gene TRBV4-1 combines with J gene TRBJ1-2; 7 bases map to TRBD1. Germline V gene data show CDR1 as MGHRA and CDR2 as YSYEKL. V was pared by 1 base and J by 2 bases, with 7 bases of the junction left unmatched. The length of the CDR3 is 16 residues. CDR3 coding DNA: TGCGCCAGCAGCCAAGTCCGACTACAGGGGAACTATGGCTACACCTTC. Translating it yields CASSQVRLQGNYGYTF.

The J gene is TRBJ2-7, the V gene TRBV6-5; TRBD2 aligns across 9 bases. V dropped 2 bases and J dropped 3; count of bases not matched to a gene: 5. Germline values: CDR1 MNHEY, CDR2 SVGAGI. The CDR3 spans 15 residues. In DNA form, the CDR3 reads TGTGCCAGCAGTTACGATAGCGGGAGTCTCTACGAGCAGTACGTC. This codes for CASSYDSGSLYEQYV.

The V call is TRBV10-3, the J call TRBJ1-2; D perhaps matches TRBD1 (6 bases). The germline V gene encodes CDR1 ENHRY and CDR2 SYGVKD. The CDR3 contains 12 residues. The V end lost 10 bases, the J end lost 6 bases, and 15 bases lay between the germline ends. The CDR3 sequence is CATSRDTDGYTF. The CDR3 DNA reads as TGTGCCACCTCCCGGGACACTGATGGCTACACCTTC.

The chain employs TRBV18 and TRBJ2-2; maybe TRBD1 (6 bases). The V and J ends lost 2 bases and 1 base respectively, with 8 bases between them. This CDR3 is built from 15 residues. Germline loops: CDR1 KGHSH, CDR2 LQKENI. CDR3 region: CASSPGRGNTGELFF. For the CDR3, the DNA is TGTGCCAGCTCACCAGGCAGGGGGAACACCGGGGAGCTGTTTTTT.

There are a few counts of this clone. CDR3 loop: CASSVGGRGADTQYF. Written as DNA, the CDR3 is TGCGCCAGCAGCGTTGGCGGGAGAGGGGCAGATACGCAGTATTTT. This chain links TRBV5-1 with TRBJ2-3, with 7 positions matching TRBD2. The CDR3 loop spans 15 amino acids. Germline V gene sequence: CDR1 SGHRS, CDR2 YFSETQ. V was pared by 4 bases and J by 4 bases, with 9 bases of the junction left unmatched.

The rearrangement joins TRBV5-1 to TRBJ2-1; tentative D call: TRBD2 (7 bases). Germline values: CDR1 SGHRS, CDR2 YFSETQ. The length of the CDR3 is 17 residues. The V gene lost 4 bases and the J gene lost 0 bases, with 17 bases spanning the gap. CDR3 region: CASSPEGEGLSYNEQFF. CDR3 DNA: TGCGCCAGCAGCCCGGAGGGGGAGGGACTCTCCTACAATGAGCAGTTCTTC.

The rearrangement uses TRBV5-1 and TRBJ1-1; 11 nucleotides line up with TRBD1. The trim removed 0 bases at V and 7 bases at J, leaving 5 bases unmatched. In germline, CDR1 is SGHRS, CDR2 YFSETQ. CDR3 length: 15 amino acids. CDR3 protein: CASSLVGQGAIEAFF. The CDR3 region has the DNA TGCGCCAGCAGCTTGGTAGGACAGGGGGCGATTGAAGCTTTCTTT.

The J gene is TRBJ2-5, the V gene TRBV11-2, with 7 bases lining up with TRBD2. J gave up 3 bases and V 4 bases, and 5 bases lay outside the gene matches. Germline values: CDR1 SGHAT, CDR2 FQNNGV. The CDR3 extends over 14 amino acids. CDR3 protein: CASSSIGLEETQYF. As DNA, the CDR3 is TGTGCCAGCAGCTCTATCGGACTAGAAGAGACCCAGTACTTC.

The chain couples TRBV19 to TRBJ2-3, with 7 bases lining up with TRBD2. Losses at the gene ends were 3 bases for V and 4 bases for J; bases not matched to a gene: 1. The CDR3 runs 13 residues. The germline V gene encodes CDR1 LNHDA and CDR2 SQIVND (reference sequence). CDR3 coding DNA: TGTGCCAGTAGTATTGCGGGGGCAGATACGCAGTATTTT. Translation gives CASSIAGADTQYF.

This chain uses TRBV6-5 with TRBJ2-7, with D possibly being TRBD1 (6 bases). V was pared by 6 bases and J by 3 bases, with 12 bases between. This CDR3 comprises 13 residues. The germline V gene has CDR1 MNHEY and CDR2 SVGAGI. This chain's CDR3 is CASSADSNYEQYF. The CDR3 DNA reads TGTGCCAGCAGCGCGGACAGCAACTACGAGCAGTACTTC.

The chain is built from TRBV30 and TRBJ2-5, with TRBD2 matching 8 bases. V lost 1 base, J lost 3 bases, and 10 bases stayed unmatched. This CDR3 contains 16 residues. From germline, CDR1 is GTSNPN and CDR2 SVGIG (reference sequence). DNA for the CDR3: TGTGCCTGGAGTGGGGCTAGCGGGTGGAACGAAGAGACCCAGTACTTC. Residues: CAWSGASGWNEETQYF.

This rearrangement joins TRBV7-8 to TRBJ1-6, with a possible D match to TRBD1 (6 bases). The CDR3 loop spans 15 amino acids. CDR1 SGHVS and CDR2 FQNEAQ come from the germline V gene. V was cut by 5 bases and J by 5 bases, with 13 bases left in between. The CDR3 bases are TGTGCCAGCAGCCAGACAGGATCCGATAATTCACCCCTCCACTTT. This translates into CASSQTGSDNSPLHF.